The 14 T cell receptor beta chains in this list originate from one sample, sequenced in a study of blood T cells in healthy people across ages. A second PCR, run for about 6 to 12 cycles, used a sample-barcoded 5' primer plus a J-beta primer mix. Using its own MiXCR run on the 5' RACE reads, TCRdb lists one record per CDR3 protein. Counted here are some 560,000 distinct CDR3 sequences, 25% to 35% occurring once; the ten biggest clones make up over 3.5%. The sample also formed part of further work on T cells of mothers and their children.

The sample taken for sequencing was blood. The source of these receptors is a boy aged 2-15 years in good health.

V gene TRBV4-2 combines with J gene TRBJ2-5; TRBD2 matches at 9 bases. Gene TRBJ2-7 matches the end of the DNA better, so the J call may be wrong. CDR3 length: 15 residues. In germline, CDR1 is LGHNA, CDR2 YNFKEQ. The CDR3 DNA sequence: TGTGCCAGCAGCCAAGGCGGGGGGGCCAGCAACGAGCAGTACTTC. Translation gives CASSQGGGASNEQYF.

The chain recombines TRBV12-3 or TRBV12-4 with TRBJ2-3; no firm D call. V was shortened by 3 bases and J by 2 bases, with 9 bases between the two germline ends. This CDR3 contains 14 residues. In DNA form, the CDR3 reads TGTGCCAGCAGTTTGAGCACTGTCACAGATACGCAGTATTTT. Translating it yields CASSLSTVTDTQYF.

J is TRBJ1-2 and V is TRBV5-5, with 8 bases identical to TRBD1. There are 15 residues in the CDR3. The ends lost 4 bases at V and 3 bases at J; junction bases unmatched: 8. CDR1 is SGHKS, CDR2 YYEKEE, per germline (reference sequence). CDR3 sequence (DNA): TGTGCCAGCAGCCCCCAGGGGGCCCTCGACTATGGCTACACCTTC. It is translated as CASSPQGALDYGYTF.

This clonotype turned up a few times. CDR3 DNA: TGTGCCAGCAGCAATGAAGGGGGGGCGAGCAATCAGCCCCAGCATTTT. Translated: CASSNEGGASNQPQHF. The V and J genes are TRBV7-9 and TRBJ1-5; possible D gene TRBD1, 6 bases. The length of the CDR3 is 16 residues. Germline CDR1 and CDR2: SEHNR and FQNEAQ (reference sequence). V lost 5 bases, J lost 1 base, and 15 bases lay in between.

This clonotype occurred a few times. The chain links TRBV6-1 to TRBJ2-2; 8 nucleotides line up with TRBD1. The V gene end was trimmed by 8 bases and the J gene end by 4 bases; junction bases not matched to a gene: 6. The CDR3 contains 14 residues. Germline assignment: CDR1 MNHNS and CDR2 SASEGT. CDR3 residues: CASLKQGGTGELFF. The CDR3 region has the DNA TGTGCCAGCTTAAAACAGGGGGGCACCGGGGAGCTGTTTTTT.

The chain links TRBV9 to TRBJ2-5; 14 nucleotides agree with TRBD2. The CDR3 contains 16 residues. Germline CDR1 is SGDLS and CDR2 is YYNGEE. Trimming at V came to 0 bases and at J to 3 bases, leaving 1 base not matched to a gene. The CDR3, as DNA: TGTGCCAGCAGCGTAGGGGGACTAGCGGGAGAAGAGACCCAGTACTTC. Protein product: CASSVGGLAGEETQYF.

A few counts support this clonotype. Mismatch with germline at one junction end may stem from a read error. The chain is built from TRBV7-9 and TRBJ2-5; D gene uncertain. The CDR3 consists of 11 residues. CDR1 SEHNR and CDR2 FQNEAQ come from the germline V gene (reference sequence). The DNA for the CDR3 is TGTGCCTGCAGCTCCAGAGAGACCCAGTACTTC. Translated: CACSSRETQYF.

The chain carries TRBV13 and TRBJ2-1; the D gene is possibly TRBD2 (5 bases). CDR3 length equals 16 residues. The germline V gene encodes CDR1 PRHDT and CDR2 FYEKMQ (reference sequence). V was trimmed by 4 bases and J by 8 bases, leaving 21 bases between them. For the CDR3, the DNA is TGTGCCAGCAGCTCTTGGACTCCTGAGCTATTCGATGAGCAGTTCTTC. Translating it yields CASSSWTPELFDEQFF. Variable domain in full (rest from reference TRBV13 and TRBJ2-1): AAGVIQSPRHLIKEKRETATLKCYPIPRHDTVYWYQQGPGQDPQFLISFYEKMQSDKGSIPDRFSAQQFSDYHSELNMSSLELGDSALYFCASSSWTPELFDEQFFGPGTRLTVL.

The chain uses TRBV20-1 and TRBJ1-1; D unresolved. V was clipped by 2 bases and J by 2 bases, with 12 bases between them. CDR3 size: 14 residues. CDR1 is DFQATT and CDR2 is SNEGSKA in the germline V gene (reference sequence). The CDR3 sequence: CSARLPNRNTEAFF. CDR3 coding DNA: TGCAGTGCTAGACTTCCAAATCGAAACACTGAAGCTTTCTTT.

This chain joins TRBV7-9 and TRBJ2-5; TRBD1 agrees at 7 bases. This CDR3 comprises 14 residues. Germline V gene data show CDR1 as SEHNR and CDR2 as FQNEAQ (reference sequence). Losses at the gene ends were 5 bases for V and 5 bases for J; bases not matched to a gene: 8. The CDR3 nucleotides are TGTGCCAGCAGCGACAACAGGGGCGGGGAGACCCAGTACTTC. This encodes CASSDNRGGETQYF.

This clonotype has just a few counts. The chain employs TRBV9 and TRBJ2-5, with a weak D call TRBD1 (6 bases). This CDR3 spans 12 amino acids. V lost 9 bases and J 5 bases, leaving 14 bases between the germline ends. Germline V gene lookup returns CDR1 SGDLS and CDR2 YYNGEE. CDR3 sequence reads: CAKCRGKETQYF. CDR3 DNA: TGTGCCAAGTGTAGGGGGAAGGAGACCCAGTACTTC.

This clonotype was observed a few times. J is TRBJ2-5 and V is TRBV29-1; the D is unclear. This CDR3 comprises 14 residues. Germline-derived CDR1 and CDR2 are SQVTM and ANQGSEA. The V and J ends lost 5 bases and 4 bases respectively, with 17 bases between them. Written as DNA, the CDR3 is TGCAGCGTTCAGGCCCCTAAGGGTCGAGAGACCCAGTACTTC. This gives the protein CSVQAPKGRETQYF.

A few counts support this clonotype. V and J are TRBV4-1 and TRBJ2-1; 7 nucleotides match TRBD2. J lost 7 bases, V lost 0 bases, and 6 bases had no gene match. This CDR3 is built from 15 residues. CDR1 MGHRA and CDR2 YSYEKL come from the germline V gene. For the CDR3, the DNA is TGCGCCAGCAGCCAAGATCCACCCGGGGGGAATGAGCAGTTCTTC. This sequence encodes CASSQDPPGGNEQFF.

This clonotype was recorded a few times. The chain joins TRBV27 to TRBJ2-7; 7 bases align to TRBD1. CDR1 is MNHEY, CDR2 SMNVEV, per germline (reference sequence). The CDR3 contains 14 residues. The V gene end was trimmed by 5 bases and the J gene end by 0 bases; junction bases not matched to a gene: 4. CDR3 sequence (DNA): TGTGCCAGCAGTCGGACAGGATTCTCCTACGAGCAGTACTTC. It yields the protein CASSRTGFSYEQYF.